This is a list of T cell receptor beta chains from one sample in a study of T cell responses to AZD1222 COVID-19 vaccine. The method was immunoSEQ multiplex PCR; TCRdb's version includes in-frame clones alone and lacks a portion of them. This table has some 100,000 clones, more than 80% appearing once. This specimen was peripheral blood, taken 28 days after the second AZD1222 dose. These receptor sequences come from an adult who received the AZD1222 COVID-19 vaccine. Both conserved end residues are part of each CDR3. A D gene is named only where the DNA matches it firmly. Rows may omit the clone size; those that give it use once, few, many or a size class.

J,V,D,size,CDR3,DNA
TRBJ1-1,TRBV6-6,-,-,CASSLQGTEAFF,TGTGCCAGCAGTCTACAGGGCACTGAAGCTTTCTTT
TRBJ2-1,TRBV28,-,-,CASNPAAGTYNEQFF,TGTGCCAGCAACCCTGCGGCAGGAACCTACAATGAGCAGTTCTTC
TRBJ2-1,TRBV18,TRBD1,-,CASSGRQGSHNEQFF,TGTGCCAGCTCAGGTAGACAGGGGTCTCACAATGAGCAGTTCTTC
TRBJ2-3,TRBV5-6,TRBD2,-,CASRSSGGATDTQYF,TGTGCCAGCAGATCTTCGGGAGGAGCCACAGATACGCAGTATTTT
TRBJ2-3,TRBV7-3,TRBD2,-,CASSLSGGARDTQYF,TGTGCCAGCAGCTTAAGCGGGGGGGCGAGGGATACGCAGTATTTT
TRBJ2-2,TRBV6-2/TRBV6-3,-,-,CASSYLRRLNTGELFF,TGTGCCAGCAGTTACCTTAGACGACTTAACACCGGGGAGCTGTTTTTT
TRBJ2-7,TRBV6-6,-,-,CASTHPSVYYEQYF,TGTGCCAGCACCCACCCAAGCGTGTACTACGAGCAGTACTTC
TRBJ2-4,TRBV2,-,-,CASSDVPGAKNIQYF,TGTGCCAGCAGTGATGTTCCGGGGGCCAAAAACATTCAGTACTTC
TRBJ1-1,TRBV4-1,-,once,CASSQDLNRNTEAFF,TGCGCCAGCAGCCAAGATCTCAACAGGAACACTGAAGCTTTCTTT
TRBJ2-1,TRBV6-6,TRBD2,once,CASTSGTSGVNEQFF,TGTGCCAGCACCTCCGGGACTAGCGGGGTTAATGAGCAGTTCTTC
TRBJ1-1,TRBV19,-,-,CASSIVDGLNTEAFF,TGTGCCAGTAGTATAGTCGACGGACTGAACACTGAAGCTTTCTTT
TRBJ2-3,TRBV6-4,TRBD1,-,CASSETPGGSTDTQYF,TGTGCCAGCAGCGAAACCCCAGGGGGTAGCACAGATACGCAGTATTTT
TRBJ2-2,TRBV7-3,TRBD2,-,CASSPPGLAAGELFF,TGTGCCAGCAGCCCGCCGGGACTAGCGGCCGGGGAGCTGTTTTTT
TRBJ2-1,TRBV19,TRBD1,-,CASRRVWTGSDEQFF,TGTGCCAGTAGAAGGGTTTGGACAGGGAGCGATGAGCAGTTCTTC
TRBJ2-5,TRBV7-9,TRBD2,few,CASSLASGSGETQYF,TGTGCCAGCAGCTTAGCTAGCGGGAGTGGAGAGACCCAGTACTTC
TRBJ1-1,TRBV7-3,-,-,CASSRAGGTEAFF,TGTGCCAGCAGTCGAGCCGGGGGCACTGAAGCTTTCTTT
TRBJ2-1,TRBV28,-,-,CASSLLPAAKGNEQFF,TGTGCCAGCAGTTTATTACCAGCGGCCAAAGGGAATGAGCAGTTCTTC
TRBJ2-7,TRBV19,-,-,CASSPEGRLSSYEQYF,TGTGCCAGTAGTCCCGAGGGAAGGCTTAGCTCCTACGAGCAGTACTTC
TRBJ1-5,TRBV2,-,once,CASSPRTAQGQPQHF,TGTGCCAGCAGTCCACGGACTGCCCAGGGTCAGCCCCAGCATTTT
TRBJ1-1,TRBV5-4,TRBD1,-,CASSLDTGGTEAFF,TGTGCCAGCAGCTTGGATACAGGGGGCACTGAAGCTTTCTTT
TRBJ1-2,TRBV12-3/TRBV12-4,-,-,CASSSKRLYGYTF,TGTGCCAGCAGTTCCAAGCGCCTCTATGGCTACACCTTC
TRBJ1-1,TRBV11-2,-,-,CASSLVVRPNTEAFF,TGTGCCAGCAGCTTAGTAGTTCGCCCGAACACTGAAGCTTTCTTT
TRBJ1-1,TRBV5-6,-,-,CASSSVGLPEAFF,TGTGCCAGCAGCTCCGTCGGACTCCCCGAAGCTTTCTTT
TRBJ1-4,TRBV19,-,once,CASSMPQGSNEKLFF,TGTGCCAGTAGTATGCCACAGGGATCTAATGAAAAACTGTTTTTT
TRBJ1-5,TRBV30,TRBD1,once,CAWSGQGDQPQHF,TGTGCCTGGAGTGGACAGGGGGATCAGCCCCAGCATTTT
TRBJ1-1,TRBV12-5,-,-,CASGLVYKILTNREFDTEAFF,TGTGCTAGTGGTTTGGTCTATAAGATCCTCACAAACAGGGAGTTTGACACTGAAGCTTTCTTT
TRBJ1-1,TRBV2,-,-,CASRIGGKETEAFF,TGTGCCAGCAGAATCGGAGGTAAGGAAACTGAAGCTTTCTTT
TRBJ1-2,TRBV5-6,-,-,CASSLGTSVYTF,TGTGCCAGCAGCCTCGGGACTTCTGTCTACACCTTC
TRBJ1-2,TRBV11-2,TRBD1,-,CASSAIPGQGGSYGYTF,TGTGCCAGCAGCGCTATACCGGGACAGGGAGGGTCCTATGGCTACACCTTC
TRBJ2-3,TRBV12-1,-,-,CASSPPGLSSITDTQYF,TGTGCCAGCAGCCCCCCGGGTTTGAGTTCAATCACAGATACGCAGTATTTT